These 32 T cell receptor beta chains originate from one sample sequenced in a study of blood T cell repertoires in COVID-19 (dated by TCRdb to the early 2020s). The library came from the immunoSEQ multiplex PCR assay. TCRdb holds this immuneACCESS table with in-frame rearrangements only. Some clones are missing; in checked studies, unresolved V genes explain under half, and the rest has no known cause. Within this sample are 150,000 to 200,000 clones, with approximately 93% of them counted one time only. Clones ranked in the top ten supply under 2% of the sample. Sequenced sample: peripheral blood. The source of these receptors is a woman aged 60-70 years with COVID-19, enrolled during active disease.

This clone was seen just once. The rearrangement joins TRBV6-5 to TRBJ2-7; TRBD1 matches at 7 bases. This CDR3 is 12 amino acids long. The V gene end was trimmed by 10 bases and the J gene end by 3 bases; junction bases not matched to a gene: 6. Germline lookup yields CDR1 MNHEY and CDR2 SVGAGI. CDR3 coding DNA: TGTGCCATTACGGACAGGTTCTACGAGCAGTACTTC. Its translation is CAITDRFYEQYF.

The chain combines TRBV5-4 with TRBJ2-7, with D possibly being TRBD1 (6 bases). The V end lost 0 bases, the J end lost 3 bases, and 13 bases lay between the germline ends. This CDR3 has 15 residues. Per the germline V gene, CDR1 is SGHNT and CDR2 is YYREEE (reference sequence). The DNA for the CDR3 is TGTGCCAGCAGCTTGGAAGTGGGGGCGCACTACGAGCAGTACTTC. Encoded protein: CASSLEVGAHYEQYF. The complete variable domain, with remaining parts taken from reference TRBV5-4 and TRBJ2-7, reads ETGVTQSPTHLIKTRGQQVTLRCSSQSGHNTVSWYQQALGQGPQFIFQYYREEENGRGNFPPRFSGLQFPNYSSELNVNALELDDSALYLCASSLEVGAHYEQYFGPGTRLTVT.

The genes are TRBV5-1 and TRBJ2-1; 13 bases map to TRBD2. Trimming cost V 1 base and J 7 bases; bases outside gene matches: 5. The CDR3 is 16 residues long. Germline CDR1 SGHRS, CDR2 YFSETQ. The CDR3, as DNA: TGCGCCAGCAGCTTGACACTAGCGGGGGGGCTTAATGAGCAGTTCTTC. Its protein product is CASSLTLAGGLNEQFF.

The table lists this clone with a few counts. This rearrangement joins TRBV10-3 to TRBJ1-6; D gene unclear. The CDR3 contains 15 residues. V shed 9 bases and J shed 0 bases, with 12 bases lying between them. The germline gives CDR1 ENHRY, CDR2 SYGVKD. Written as DNA, the CDR3 is TGTGCCATTTCGGTCGGGGACTCCTATAATTCACCCCTCCACTTT. Translated: CAISVGDSYNSPLHF.

Details on this clone: This sample includes further DNA sequences coding for the same CDR3. The chain couples TRBV19 to TRBJ2-2; the match to TRBD1 covers 7 bases. Per the germline V gene, CDR1 is LNHDA and CDR2 is SQIVND (reference sequence). This CDR3 has 15 amino acids. V was pared by 5 bases and J by 1 base, with 4 bases of the junction left unmatched. Written as DNA, the CDR3 is TGTGCCAGTAGTCCCCCAGGGGGGAACACCGGGGAGCTGTTTTTT. Translation: CASSPPGGNTGELFF.

The chain has TRBV7-9 and TRBJ2-7, with 9 bases identical to TRBD2. V lost 4 bases and J lost 3; bases outside the gene matches: 19. The CDR3 loop spans 19 amino acids. The germline V gene has CDR1 SEHNR and CDR2 FQNEAQ (reference sequence). The CDR3 is CASSSPSNLGLAGIYEQYF. As DNA, the CDR3 is TGTGCCAGCAGCTCCCCGAGTAATCTGGGACTAGCAGGAATCTACGAGCAGTACTTC.

The J gene is TRBJ1-4, the V gene TRBV9; 8 bases fit TRBD1. Per the germline V gene, CDR1 is SGDLS and CDR2 is YYNGEE. This CDR3 region has 17 residues. Germline trimming cut 4 bases from V and 3 bases from J; bases unmatched to any gene: 11. The CDR3 DNA sequence: TGTGCCAGCAGCCCCAGGGCAGGGGGCTTTTCTAATGAAAAACTGTTTTTT. Protein sequence: CASSPRAGGFSNEKLFF. The full variable domain, completed using reference TRBV9 and TRBJ1-4, is DSGVTQTPKHLITATGQRVTLRCSPRSGDLSVYWYQQSLDQGLQFLIQYYNGEERAKGNILERFSAQQFPDLHSELNLSSLELGDSALYFCASSPRAGGFSNEKLFFGSGTQLSVL.

The chain has TRBV5-4 and TRBJ2-7, with D unclear. Germline V gene data show CDR1 as SGHNT and CDR2 as YYREEE (reference sequence). The CDR3 has 14 residues. V lost 0 bases and J lost 5, with 12 bases in between. CDR3: CASSLGVRTHEQYF. DNA of the CDR3: TGTGCCAGCAGCTTGGGCGTTAGAACCCACGAGCAGTACTTC.

V is TRBV20-1 and J is TRBJ2-5, with 8 bases identical to TRBD2. Germline V CDR1 and CDR2: DFQATT, SNEGSKA (reference sequence). Germline trimming cut 3 bases from V and 2 bases from J; bases unmatched to any gene: 5. The CDR3 spans 14 residues. The CDR3 is CSASRSGGQETQYF. CDR3 in DNA: TGCAGTGCTAGTAGAAGCGGGGGACAAGAGACCCAGTACTTC.

This clone came up once. The V and J genes are TRBV19 and TRBJ2-2; 8 nucleotides align to TRBD1. With V trimmed by 3 bases and J by 5 bases, 8 bases remained unmatched. CDR3 length equals 16 residues. Looked up from germline, CDR1 is LNHDA and CDR2 is SQIVND (reference sequence). The CDR3: CASSIKRTGITGELFF. The CDR3 DNA follows: TGTGCCAGTAGTATTAAGAGGACAGGGATAACCGGGGAGCTGTTTTTT.

This sequence joins TRBV18 and TRBJ1-3; 7 positions agree with TRBD1. The CDR3 is made up of 17 amino acids. V trimming: 3 bases; J trimming: 0 bases; junction bases outside the gene matches: 8. CDR1 KGHSH and CDR2 LQKENI come from the germline V gene. The CDR3 spells CASSPLQGMDSGNTIYF. In nucleotides, the CDR3 is TGTGCCAGCTCACCTCTACAGGGGATGGACTCTGGAAACACCATATATTTT.

The V and J genes are TRBV6-5 and TRBJ2-7, with D possibly TRBD1 on 5 matching bases. Trimming took 4 bases from V and 3 from J, leaving 10 bases between them. Looked up from germline, CDR1 is MNHEY and CDR2 is SVGAGI. This CDR3 spans 13 amino acids. The CDR3 region is CASSLGRVYEQYF. DNA of the CDR3: TGTGCCAGCAGTTTGGGCAGGGTCTACGAGCAGTACTTC.

This clone was counted a single time. The chain carries TRBV30 and TRBJ2-1; D is possibly TRBD1 (6 bases). V was clipped by 5 bases and J by 3 bases, with 8 bases between them. CDR3 length: 12 residues. Per the germline V gene, CDR1 is GTSNPN and CDR2 is SVGIG (reference sequence). The chain's CDR3 is CAWDRYYNEQFF. DNA for the CDR3: TGTGCCTGGGACAGGTACTACAATGAGCAGTTCTTC.

V and J are TRBV30 and TRBJ1-5; 11 bases fit TRBD1. Germline values: CDR1 GTSNPN, CDR2 SVGIG (reference sequence). The V and J ends lost 2 bases and 7 bases, in that order; junction bases with no gene match: 10. This CDR3 contains 16 residues. The CDR3: CAWSSPGTGGLQPQHF. In DNA, the CDR3 is TGTGCCTGGAGTTCCCCCGGGACAGGGGGTTTGCAGCCCCAGCATTTT. The full variable domain, completed using reference TRBV30 and TRBJ1-5, is SQTIHQWPATLVQPVGSPLSLECTVEGTSNPNLYWYRQAAGRGLQLLFYSVGIGQISSEVPQNLSASRPQDRQFILSSKKLLLSDSGFYLCAWSSPGTGGLQPQHFGDGTRLSIL.

The gene calls are TRBV5-1 and TRBJ1-2, with D tentatively TRBD1 (5 bases). Trimming took 3 bases from V and 6 from J, leaving 24 bases between them. The CDR3 is 17 residues long. The V gene's germline CDR1 is SGHRS and CDR2 YFSETQ. The CDR3 nucleotides read TGCGCCAGCAGCTCCCAGGGTGCCAGCTCGAATTGGAATGGCTACACCTTC. Its protein is CASSSQGASSNWNGYTF.

This clone was counted a single time. V is TRBV2 and J is TRBJ2-7; TRBD2 aligns across 8 bases. Germline assignment: CDR1 SNHLY and CDR2 FYNNEI. V was pared by 8 bases and J by 2 bases, with 2 bases of the junction left unmatched. CDR3 length: 12 amino acids. The CDR3, as DNA: TGTGCCAGCGCGGGGGGACCCTACGAGCAGTACTTC. Amino acids: CASAGGPYEQYF.

The V gene is TRBV6-6, the J gene TRBJ1-4, with 7 bases lining up with TRBD1. The J segment lost 10 bases and the V segment lost 0 bases, leaving 8 bases of the junction unmatched. Per the germline V gene, CDR1 is MNHNY and CDR2 is SVGAGI (reference sequence). This CDR3 is built from 15 residues. CDR3: CASSYSGDRDGKLFF. The DNA for the CDR3 is TGTGCCAGCAGTTACTCCGGCGACAGGGACGGAAAACTGTTTTTT.

V and J are TRBV5-1 and TRBJ1-5, with D unresolved. Germline CDR1 reads SGHRS; CDR2 reads YFSETQ. V was clipped by 2 bases and J by 6 bases, with 9 bases between them. CDR3 length: 13 amino acids. The CDR3 region is CASSLLPGQPQHF. The CDR3 DNA reads as TGCGCCAGCAGCTTACTCCCAGGTCAGCCCCAGCATTTT. The entire variable domain, with the rest obtained from reference TRBV5-1 and TRBJ1-5, is as follows: KAGVTQTPRYLIKTRGQQVTLSCSPISGHRSVSWYQQTPGQGLQFLFEYFSETQRNKGNFPGRFSGRQFSNSRSEMNVSTLELGDSALYLCASSLLPGQPQHFGDGTRLSIL.

This sequence joins TRBV18 and TRBJ1-1; perhaps TRBD1 as D (5 bases). This CDR3 comprises 15 residues. V gave up 0 bases and J gave up 9 bases, with 17 bases separating them. CDR1 is KGHSH and CDR2 is LQKENI in the germline V gene. This CDR3 is CASSPPSIRQGKAFF. In nucleotides, the CDR3 is TGTGCCAGCTCACCACCTTCGATCCGCCAGGGAAAAGCTTTCTTT.

V usage is TRBV27 and J usage is TRBJ1-2; TRBD1 matches at 7 bases. The CDR3 covers 14 residues. V trimming: 4 bases; J trimming: 1 base; junction bases outside the gene matches: 3. Looked up from germline, CDR1 is MNHEY and CDR2 is SMNVEV (reference sequence). CDR3 bases: TGTGCCAGCAGTTCTACAGGGGTTAACTATGGCTACACCTTC. It yields the protein CASSSTGVNYGYTF.

The chain links TRBV6-5 to TRBJ1-1, with D unclear. The CDR3 consists of 14 residues. V dropped 7 bases and J dropped 0 bases, with 12 bases sitting between them. Germline loops: CDR1 MNHEY, CDR2 SVGAGI. CDR3 protein: CASTKEAVNTEAFF. The DNA for the CDR3 is TGTGCCAGCACCAAGGAGGCCGTGAACACTGAAGCTTTCTTT.

This rearrangement joins TRBV18 to TRBJ1-2; TRBD1 matches 9 bases. V shed 6 bases and J 6 bases; nucleotides not matched to a gene: 11. The CDR3 has 15 amino acids. Germline V CDR1 and CDR2: KGHSH, LQKENI. The CDR3 loop is CASSQTGGNRDGYTF. For the CDR3, the DNA is TGTGCCAGCTCCCAGACAGGGGGTAATCGAGATGGCTACACCTTC. Full variable domain (remainder filled in from reference TRBV18 and TRBJ1-2): NAGVMQNPRHLVRRRGQEARLRCSPMKGHSHVYWYRQLPEEGLKFMVYLQKENIIDESGMPKERFSAEFPKEGPSILRIQQVVRGDSAAYFCASSQTGGNRDGYTFGSGTRLTVV.

Regarding this clone: At one end the junction does not follow the germline gene, possibly because of a read error. The chain links TRBV7-7 to TRBJ2-7; 8 bases match TRBD1. Germline-derived CDR1 and CDR2 are SSHAT and FNYEAQ (reference sequence). The CDR3 contains 14 residues. CDR3 in DNA: TGTGCTAGCAGCTTAGGACAGGGTGGCTACGAGCAGTACTTC. Residues: CASSLGQGGYEQYF.

The chain carries TRBV5-4 and TRBJ1-3; 8 nucleotides line up with TRBD1. The germline V gene has CDR1 SGHNT and CDR2 YYREEE (reference sequence). The CDR3 length is 15 residues. After removal of 4 bases from V and 2 bases from J, the junction contained 5 bases not matched to a gene. The CDR3 is CASSAGQDPGNTIYF. CDR3 in DNA: TGTGCCAGCAGCGCGGGACAGGATCCTGGAAACACCATATATTTT.

This clone came up once. The junction does not match germline at one end; this may be a read error. The chain carries TRBV7-7 and TRBJ2-2, with D perhaps TRBD1 (5 bases). Germline assignment: CDR1 SSHAT and CDR2 FNYEAQ (reference sequence). The CDR3 spans 14 residues. This chain's CDR3 is CASSLGQNTGELFF. The CDR3, as DNA: TGTGCTAGCAGCTTAGGACAGAACACCGGGGAGCTGTTTTTT.

The gene calls are TRBV11-2 and TRBJ2-6; the match to TRBD1 covers 7 bases. Germline V gene lookup returns CDR1 SGHAT and CDR2 FQNNGV. The CDR3 is 16 amino acids. Trimming cost V 5 bases and J 2 bases; bases outside gene matches: 6. The CDR3, as DNA: TGTGCCAGCAGCAAAACAGGGGTTGCTGGGGCCAACGTCCTGACTTTC. Translating gives CASSKTGVAGANVLTF.

The table lists this clone with a few counts. The V and J genes are TRBV4-3 and TRBJ1-4; weak D call: TRBD1 (6 bases). The length of the CDR3 is 16 residues. Trimming cost V 1 base and J 7 bases, with 16 bases left between them. Germline V CDR1 and CDR2: LGHNA, YSLEER. This chain's CDR3 is CASSQVRQAGGEKLFF. The CDR3 DNA reads TGCGCCAGCAGCCAAGTCAGACAGGCGGGAGGTGAAAAACTGTTTTTT.

V gene TRBV7-9 combines with J gene TRBJ1-2, with D possibly matching TRBD1 (6 bases). CDR3 size: 16 residues. Germline lookup yields CDR1 SEHNR and CDR2 FQNEAQ (reference sequence). The ends were cut back, 5 bases at V and 5 bases at J, with 21 bases in the middle. The CDR3 protein is CASSRAGTFIPYGYTF. The CDR3 coding sequence is TGTGCCAGCAGCCGAGCCGGGACATTTATTCCTTATGGCTACACCTTC.

This clone was seen once. The CDR3 is CASSPGVGGNEKLFF. The CDR3 DNA reads as TGTGCCAGCAGCCCAGGGGTTGGGGGTAATGAAAAACTGTTTTTT. V is TRBV5-5 and J is TRBJ1-4, with TRBD1 as a possible D gene (6 bases). The CDR3 totals 15 residues. V shed 4 bases and J shed 4 bases, with 14 bases lying between them. Germline values: CDR1 SGHKS, CDR2 YYEKEE (reference sequence). Drawing the rest from reference TRBV5-5 and TRBJ1-4, the complete variable domain is DAGVTQSPTHLIKTRGQQVTLRCSPISGHKSVSWYQQVLGQGPQFIFQYYEKEERGRGNFPDRFSARQFPNYSSELNVNALLLGDSALYLCASSPGVGGNEKLFFGSGTQLSVL.

The V call is TRBV27, the J call TRBJ1-4; D possibly corresponds to TRBD1 (6 bases). Germline lookup yields CDR1 MNHEY and CDR2 SMNVEV (reference sequence). The CDR3 is 15 amino acids. V lost 7 bases, J lost 10 bases, and 22 bases lay in between. Written as DNA, the CDR3 is TGTGCCAGCAAAGAGACCCTGAAGGGGGTTGGAAAACTGTTTTTT. Its protein is CASKETLKGVGKLFF.

This clone was seen only once. The V and J genes are TRBV25-1 and TRBJ1-2, with a possible D match to TRBD1 (5 bases). This CDR3 contains 13 residues. The V gene's germline CDR1 is MGHDK and CDR2 SYGVNS. Trimming cost V 6 bases and J 4 bases, with 12 bases left between them. CDR3 loop: CASRGEGPYGYTF. In nucleotides, the CDR3 is TGTGCCAGCAGGGGGGAGGGGCCCTATGGCTACACCTTC.

This sequence joins TRBV19 and TRBJ2-5; D call uncertain. Germline V gene lookup returns CDR1 LNHDA and CDR2 SQIVND (reference sequence). The V end lost 3 bases, the J end lost 0 bases, and 8 bases lay between the germline ends. This CDR3 contains 14 residues. The CDR3 DNA reads TGTGCCAGTAGTATTGGCACAGACCAAGAGACCCAGTACTTC. This codes for CASSIGTDQETQYF.